This T cell receptor (beta chain) comes out of a study of blood T cells in healthy people across ages. With a J-beta primer mix and a sample-barcoded 5' primer, a second PCR ran 7 to 11 cycles. The template-switch adaptor was a 5' adaptor with 12 random nucleotides. It tagged each cDNA molecule. A single record per CDR3 protein comes from TCRdb applying MiXCR to the 5' RACE reads. The sample has 870,000 or so distinct CDR3 sequences, more than 25% seen once; the top ten hold around 15%. Study-wide results and limits: Leaving the PBMCs unsorted stopped any conclusive comparison of naive versus antigen-experienced cells. Both higher diversity and more naive CD4+ cells marked long-lived donors when set against aged donors.

Of note for this clonotype: Its antigen is still unknown.

This receptor was identified in a woman at least 80 years old in good health. What was sequenced was blood.

The CDR3 sequence: CASSLVAFGTSGLKRSEQFF. The CDR3 DNA follows: TGTGCCAGCAGCCTCGTAGCCTTCGGGACTAGCGGGCTCAAAAGAAGTGAGCAGTTCTTC. The chain joins TRBV7-3 to TRBJ2-1; the match to TRBD2 covers 12 bases. V dropped 5 bases and J dropped 9; count of bases not matched to a gene: 23. The CDR3 is made up of 20 amino acids. CDR1 and CDR2 from the germline V gene are SGHTA and FQGTGA.